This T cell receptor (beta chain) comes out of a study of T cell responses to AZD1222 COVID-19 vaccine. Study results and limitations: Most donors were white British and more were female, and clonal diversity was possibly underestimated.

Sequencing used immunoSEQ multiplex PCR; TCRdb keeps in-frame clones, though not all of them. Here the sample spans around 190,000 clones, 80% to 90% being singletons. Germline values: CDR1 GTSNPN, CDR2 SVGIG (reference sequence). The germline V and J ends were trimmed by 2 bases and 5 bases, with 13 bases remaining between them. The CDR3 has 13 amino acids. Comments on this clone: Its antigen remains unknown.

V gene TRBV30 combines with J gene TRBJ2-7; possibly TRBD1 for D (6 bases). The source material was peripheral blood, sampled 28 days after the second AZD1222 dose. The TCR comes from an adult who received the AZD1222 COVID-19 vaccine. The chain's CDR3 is CAWSPTGIHEQYF. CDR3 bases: TGTGCCTGGAGTCCCACAGGGATCCACGAGCAGTACTTC.